This TCR beta chain appears in the sequencing data of a study of blood T cell repertoires in COVID-19. Study-wide background: Samples of COVID-19 (acute and convalescent) were obtained from the United States, Italy and Spain.

Germline CDR1 reads SGHKS; CDR2 reads YYEKEE (reference sequence). V dropped 1 base and J dropped 2; count of bases not matched to a gene: 5. The CDR3 totals 16 residues. As handled by the study authors: From reference gene primer amplification, estimates of nucleated cell counts were derived. The table came from immunoSEQ multiplex PCR; TCRdb's copy has only in-frame clones and leaves some out. Clone size and the V and J calls come from that table; the DNA yielded D and trimming. This sample has nearly 200,000 clones; 70% to 85% occur once, and the top ten carry about 6.9%. The chain couples TRBV5-5 to TRBJ1-3, with 8 bases identical to TRBD1. The material sequenced was peripheral blood. This receptor was taken from a human donor with acute or convalescent COVID-19. The donor label of this sample is uncertain. CDR3 region: CASSLRLTGAGNTIYF. DNA of the CDR3: TGTGCCAGCAGCTTGCGACTGACAGGGGCTGGAAACACCATATATTTT.